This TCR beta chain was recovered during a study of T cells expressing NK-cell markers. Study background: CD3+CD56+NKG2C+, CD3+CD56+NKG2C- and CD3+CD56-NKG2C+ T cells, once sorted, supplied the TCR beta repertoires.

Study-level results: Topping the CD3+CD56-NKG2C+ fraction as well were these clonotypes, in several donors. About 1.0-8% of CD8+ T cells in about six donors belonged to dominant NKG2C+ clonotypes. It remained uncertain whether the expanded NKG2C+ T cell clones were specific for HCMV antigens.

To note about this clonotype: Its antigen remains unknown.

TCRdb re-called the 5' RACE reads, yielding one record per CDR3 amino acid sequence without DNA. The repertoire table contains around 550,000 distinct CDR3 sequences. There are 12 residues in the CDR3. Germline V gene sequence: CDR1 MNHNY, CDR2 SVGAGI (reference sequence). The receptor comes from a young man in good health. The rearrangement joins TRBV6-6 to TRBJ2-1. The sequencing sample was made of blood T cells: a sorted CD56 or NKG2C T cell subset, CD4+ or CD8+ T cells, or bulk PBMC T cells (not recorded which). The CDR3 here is CASSTPSDEQFF.